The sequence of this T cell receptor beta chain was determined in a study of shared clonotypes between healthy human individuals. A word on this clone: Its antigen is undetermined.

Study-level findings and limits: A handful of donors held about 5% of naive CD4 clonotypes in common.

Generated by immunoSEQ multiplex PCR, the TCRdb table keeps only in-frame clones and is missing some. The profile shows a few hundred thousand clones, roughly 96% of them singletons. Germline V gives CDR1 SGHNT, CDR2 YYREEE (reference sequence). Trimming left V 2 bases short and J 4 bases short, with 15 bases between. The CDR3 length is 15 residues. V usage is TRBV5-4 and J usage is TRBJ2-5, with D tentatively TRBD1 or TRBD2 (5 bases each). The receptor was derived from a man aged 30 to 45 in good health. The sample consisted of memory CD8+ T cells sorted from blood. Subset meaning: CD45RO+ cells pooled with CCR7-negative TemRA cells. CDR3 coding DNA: TGTGCCAGCAGCTTTTCCGGGACCCTCGGAGAGACCCAGTACTTC. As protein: CASSFSGTLGETQYF. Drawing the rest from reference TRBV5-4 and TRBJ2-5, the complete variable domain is ETGVTQSPTHLIKTRGQQVTLRCSSQSGHNTVSWYQQALGQGPQFIFQYYREEENGRGNFPPRFSGLQFPNYSSELNVNALELDDSALYLCASSFSGTLGETQYFGPGTRLLVL.